This TCR delta chain was sequenced in a study of Vδ1+ human thymocytes. Study-wide points: Roughly 22% of thymic delta-chain sequences were Vdelta2, with few Vdelta3, unlike blood Vdelta1+ controls. In the thymus, TRG and TRD repertoires looked highly polyclonal with Gaussian CDR3 lengths. Bulk data may be misread because of unexpected Vdelta2 sequences.

Alphabeta T cells were depleted, then CD3+ Vdelta1+ Vdelta2- thymocytes were FACS-sorted. Purity of the sorted Vdelta1+ thymocytes ranged from roughly 98% to 99.6%. Sequences come from RNA converted to cDNA by reverse transcription. The CDR3 regions were amplified by multiplex PCR from V-gene primers to a constant-region primer. TCRdb processed the multiplex PCR reads again with the CATT caller. Of 70,000 or so delta-chain clones in the sample, around 35% are singletons; the top ten hold roughly 0.25%. This clone has just a few counts. The antigen remains unidentified. There are 19 residues in the CDR3. V dropped 0 bases and J dropped 0 bases, with 20 bases sitting between them. Germline V CDR1 and CDR2: TSWWSYY, QGS.

This rearrangement joins TRDV1 to TRDJ1; TRDD2 is a possible D gene (5 bases). This receptor was identified in a boy under two years old who had congenital heart surgery. Sequencing was carried out using Vdelta1+ gamma-delta thymocytes from the thymus. Specified subset: FACS-sorted CD3+ TCRalphabeta- TCRVdelta1+ TCRVdelta2- thymocytes. DNA for the CDR3: TGTGCTCTTGGGGAACTAGTAGGTCTCCTAGCGGGGTACACCGATAAACTCATCTTT. As protein: CALGELVGLLAGYTDKLIF.